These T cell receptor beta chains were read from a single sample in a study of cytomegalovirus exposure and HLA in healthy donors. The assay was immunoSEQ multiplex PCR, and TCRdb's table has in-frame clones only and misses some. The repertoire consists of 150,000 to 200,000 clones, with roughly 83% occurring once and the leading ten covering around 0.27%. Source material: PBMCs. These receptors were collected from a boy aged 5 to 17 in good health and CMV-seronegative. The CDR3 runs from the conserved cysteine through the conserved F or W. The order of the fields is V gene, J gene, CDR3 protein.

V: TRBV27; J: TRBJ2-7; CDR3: CASSLLGGTGVNEQYF
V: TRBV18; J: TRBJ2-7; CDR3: CASPKTGGYEQYF
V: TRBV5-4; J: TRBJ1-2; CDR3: CASSADRAGGYTF
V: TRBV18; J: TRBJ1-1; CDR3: CASSTRQINTEAFF
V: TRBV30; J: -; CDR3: CASTPGGRYEQYF
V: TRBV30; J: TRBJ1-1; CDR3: CAWAQGRRETFF
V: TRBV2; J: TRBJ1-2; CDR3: CASSPGQLVYGYTF
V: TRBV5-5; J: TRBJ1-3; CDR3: CASSLLDTVRTFSGNTIYF
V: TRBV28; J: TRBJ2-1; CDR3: CASSRFGAYNEQFF
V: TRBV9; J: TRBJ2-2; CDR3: CASSVGGNTGELFF
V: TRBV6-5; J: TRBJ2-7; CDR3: CASSFSGLAAQQYF
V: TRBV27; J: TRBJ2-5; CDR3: CASRLLANQETQYF
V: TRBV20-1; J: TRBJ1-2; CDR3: CSARLTDGYTF
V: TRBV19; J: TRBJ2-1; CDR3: CASRGLAGTNEQFF
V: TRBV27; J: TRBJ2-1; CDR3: CASSTSGSFDEQFF
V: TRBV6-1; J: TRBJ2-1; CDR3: CASSASGTSGRSYNEQFF
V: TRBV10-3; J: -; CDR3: CATGTSPHEQYF
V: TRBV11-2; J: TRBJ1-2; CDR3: CASSSGTGRNYGYTF
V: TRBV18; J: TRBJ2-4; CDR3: CASSLDRSNIQYF
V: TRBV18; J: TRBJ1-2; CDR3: CASSSLTGTENYGYTF
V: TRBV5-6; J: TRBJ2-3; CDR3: CASSLGGGAADTQYF
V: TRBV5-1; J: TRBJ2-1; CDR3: CASSLDPGYREQFF
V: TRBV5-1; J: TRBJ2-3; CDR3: CASSLPPLGADTQYF
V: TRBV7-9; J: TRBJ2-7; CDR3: CASSLILADSYEQYF
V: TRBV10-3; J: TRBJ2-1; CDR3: CATGTSLNEQFF
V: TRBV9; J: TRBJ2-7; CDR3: CASSANPVDPGSSYEQYF
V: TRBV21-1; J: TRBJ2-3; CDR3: CASSKKSGGELDTQYF
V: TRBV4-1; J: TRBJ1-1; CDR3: CASSQTPTGMNTEAFF
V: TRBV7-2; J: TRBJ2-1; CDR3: CASSLRQSSYNEQFF
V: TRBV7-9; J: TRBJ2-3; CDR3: CASSWAGDRKDTQYF
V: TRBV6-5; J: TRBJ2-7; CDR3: CASSYSGGWGYEQYF
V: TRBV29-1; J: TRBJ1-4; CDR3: CSVGYDRGNEKLFF
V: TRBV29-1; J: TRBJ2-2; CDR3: CSGRRGTPNTGELFF
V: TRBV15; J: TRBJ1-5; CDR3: CATGRGSNQPQHF
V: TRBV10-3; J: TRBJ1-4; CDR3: CAISAGTGATNEKLFF
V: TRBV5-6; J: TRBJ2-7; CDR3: CASSRTGVYEQYF
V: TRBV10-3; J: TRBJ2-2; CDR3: CATLDSHLFVLFF
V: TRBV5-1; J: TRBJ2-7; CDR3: CASSSFGTPYEQYF
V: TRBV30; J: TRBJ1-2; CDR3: CAWSLLRVDYGYTF
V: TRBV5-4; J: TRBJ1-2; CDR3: CASSLVDTLHYGYTF
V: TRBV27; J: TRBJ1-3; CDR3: CASSLTGAGNTIYF
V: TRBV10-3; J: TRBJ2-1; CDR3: CAIAPGQGDEQFF
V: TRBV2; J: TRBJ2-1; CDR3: CASSAGALALSYNEQFF
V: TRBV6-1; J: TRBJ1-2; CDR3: CATETGELGYTF
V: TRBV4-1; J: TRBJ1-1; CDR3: CASSQEGGGRWTEAFF
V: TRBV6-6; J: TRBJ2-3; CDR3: CASSPLAGGPDTQYF
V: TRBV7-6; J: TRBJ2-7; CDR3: CASSSGAGGEQYF
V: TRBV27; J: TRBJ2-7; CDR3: CASGSGGRADEQYF
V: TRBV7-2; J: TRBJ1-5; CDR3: CASSSLGRDSNQPQHF
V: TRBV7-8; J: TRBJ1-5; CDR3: CASSLQGALNSNQPQHF
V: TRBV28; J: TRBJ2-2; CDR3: CASSRASTGELFF
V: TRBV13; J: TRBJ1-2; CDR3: CASSLRGQRTYTF
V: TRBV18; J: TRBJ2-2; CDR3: CASSPLANTGELFF
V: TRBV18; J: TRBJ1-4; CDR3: CASSPRMGGGIEKLFF
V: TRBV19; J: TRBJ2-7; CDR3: CASRGLYEQYF
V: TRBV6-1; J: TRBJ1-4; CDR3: CASSEMGGGKLFF
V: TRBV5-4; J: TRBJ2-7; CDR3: CASSLRRGGSYEQYF
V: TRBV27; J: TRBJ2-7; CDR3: CASSFHDRAEQYF
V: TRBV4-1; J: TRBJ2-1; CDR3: CASSRVGQSYEQFF